Sequencing of this T cell receptor beta chain was carried out in a study of graft-versus-host responses after intestinal transplantation (dated by TCRdb to 2020 to 2023). Study-wide context: Multivisceral, liver-intestinal, or isolated intestinal transplants were received by the recipients. All recipients received anti-thymocyte globulin induction followed by maintenance tacrolimus and steroids for about three years. Bulk TCR-beta CDR3 sequencing was used to track graft-versus-host and host-versus-graft alloreactive T cell clones in the graft, circulation and bone marrow after intestinal transplantation. To identify alloreactive clones, pre-transplant mixed lymphocyte reaction products were sequenced and then compared with unstimulated pre-transplant donor and recipient T cells. The cohort enrolled 20 to 30 intestinal transplant recipients including one retransplant, and a few patients lacking pretransplant specimens were excluded. A peak of at least 4% donor T cells among recipient peripheral blood mononuclear cells was the definition used for donor T cell macrochimerism. Samples from three later patients were sequenced in-house on an Illumina MiSeq with MiXCR processing rather than by the commercial service. What the study reported, not specific to this receptor: GvH clones turned up in recipient bone marrow, with some appearing earlier in ileal mucosa or blood, a pattern consistent with an intestinal mucosal origin. Early after transplant, peak levels of circulating GvH clones were found to be associated with declines in HvG clones. In patients with donor T cell macrochimerism, the allografts had high GvH to HvG T cell clonal ratios. The conclusions were limited by the relatively low number and heterogeneity of the intestinal transplant patients.

CDR1 and CDR2, per the germline V gene, are MGHRA and YSYEKL. V trim: 4 bases; J trim: 0 bases; unmatched bases: 9. Inclusive of the bounding cysteine and phenylalanine, the CDR3 is 17 residues long. This entry keeps only the CDR3 DNA: 51 bases, framed from base 1. The time point label, as the study defines it: cells obtained before transplantation from donor or recipient. CD3+CD4+ and CD3+CD8+ populations were FACS-sorted from unstimulated pre-transplant donor and recipient cells taken from spleen or lymph nodes. To prepare the library, the immunoSEQ multiplex PCR assay was applied. In most patients, genomic DNA was isolated using the Qiagen DNeasy Blood and Tissue Kit and sent frozen to Adaptive Biotechnologies for TCR sequencing. For most patients, high-throughput TCR-beta CDR3 sequencing of genomic DNA was performed by Adaptive Biotechnologies. In the original analysis: TCR sequencing data for over 15 patients were retrieved from Adaptive's ImmunoSEQ software; three other patients were processed with MiXCR and VDJtools. To correct CD4 versus CD8 sorting errors, any sequence found in both subsets at a frequency ratio below 5:1 was removed. CDR3 nucleotide sequences shared by donor and recipient were removed because the origin of these sequences could not be assigned. Alloreactive clones required at least 2-fold expansion over unstimulated cells and minimum CFSE-low frequency of 0.002% (template counts) or 0.001% (read counts). Clones were considered mappable if detected in sequenced pre-transplant spleen, lymph node, or MLR CFSE-low populations of the donor or recipient. The cumulative frequency of alloreactive clones was calculated as a percentage of all sequences, weighted by copy number. TCRdb holds this immuneACCESS table with in-frame rearrangements only. Some clones are missing; in checked studies, unresolved V genes explain under half, and the rest has no known cause. V, J and clone size were drawn from that table, and D and trimming were deduced from the DNA. In this sample the table shows roughly 77,000 clones, around 89% of which occur a single time. The biggest ten clones account for approximately 2.7% of the sample.

As to this clone: Its antigen is still unknown. No qualities accompany the bases; no much larger clone lies one base away.

The chain links TRBV4-1 with TRBJ2-1, with TRBD1 identical over 7 junction bases. The TCR comes from a human donor who received an intestinal transplant. This specimen was unstimulated CD8+ T cells sorted from spleen or lymph node cells, taken before intestinal transplant. The sequenced DNA: TGCGCCAGCAGCCCTCGATTGGGACAGCACTCCTACAATGAGCAGTTCTTC. Its amino acids are CASSPRLGQHSYNEQFF.